The next 29 T cell receptor beta chains were all read from a single sample in a study of OX40 agonist ivuxolimab in advanced cancers. The method was immunoSEQ multiplex PCR; TCRdb's version includes in-frame clones alone and lacks a portion of them. This table holds tens of thousands of clones, 85% to 90% found once. This sample comprised CD4+ or CD8+ T cells sorted from blood, obtained in a trial of the OX40 agonist ivuxolimab. The receptor set was obtained from an adult with an advanced solid tumor such as melanoma, head and neck, liver or kidney cancer.

The J gene is TRBJ2-6, the V gene TRBV4-3, with D perhaps matching TRBD1 (5 bases). The CDR3 extends over 17 amino acids. Per germline, CDR1 LGHNA and CDR2 YSLEER. V lost 0 bases, J lost 4 bases, and 13 bases lay in between. CDR3 loop: CASSQDQTRVGANVLTF. The CDR3 DNA sequence: TGCGCCAGCAGCCAAGACCAGACCAGGGTGGGGGCCAACGTCCTGACTTTC.

The chain recombines TRBV5-1 with TRBJ2-1; 8 bases are a match to TRBD1. V dropped 6 bases and J dropped 5; count of bases not matched to a gene: 4. The germline V gene has CDR1 SGHRS and CDR2 YFSETQ. This CDR3 contains 13 residues. CDR3 loop: CASTRDRHNEQFF. Here the CDR3 DNA reads TGCGCCAGCACCCGGGACAGGCACAATGAGCAGTTCTTC.

V usage is TRBV10-3 and J usage is TRBJ1-4, with D perhaps matching TRBD1 (6 bases). Trimming stripped 3 bases from V and 4 bases from J, with 12 bases between. This CDR3 comprises 15 residues. CDR1 and CDR2 (germline): ENHRY, SYGVKD. CDR3 DNA sequence: TGTGCCATCAGTGAAAGGACAGAACTTAATGAAAAACTGTTTTTT. It codes for CAISERTELNEKLFF.

The rearrangement joins TRBV15 to TRBJ1-5; D is unclear. Deletions cut 2 bases from V and 0 bases from J, with 14 bases between. The CDR3 totals 17 residues. Germline-derived CDR1 and CDR2 are LNHNV and YYDKDF (reference sequence). The CDR3 bases are TGTGCCACCAGCAGATTTGACCGATCCTATAGCAATCAGCCCCAGCATTTT. This sequence encodes CATSRFDRSYSNQPQHF.

V and J are TRBV10-3 and TRBJ1-3; the match to TRBD1 covers 7 bases. The CDR3 has 14 residues. V lost 6 bases to trimming and J lost 0 bases; unmatched junction nucleotides: 2. Germline values: CDR1 ENHRY, CDR2 SYGVKD. CDR3 bases: TGTGCCATCAGGGGGACAGACTCTGGAAACACCATATATTTT. It encodes CAIRGTDSGNTIYF.

The genes are TRBV9 and TRBJ2-1; 8 bases match TRBD2. The CDR3 sequence is 15 residues long. The V segment lost 2 bases and the J segment 2 bases; nucleotides outside the gene matches: 3. Germline V CDR1 and CDR2: SGDLS, YYNGEE. CDR3 in amino acids: CASSVGGGTYNEQFF. The CDR3, as DNA: TGTGCCAGCAGCGTGGGCGGGGGGACCTACAATGAGCAGTTCTTC.

The chain uses TRBV11-2 and TRBJ1-2; 7 positions match TRBD1. Germline assignment: CDR1 SGHAT and CDR2 FQNNGV. The junction had 10 bases not matched to a gene; V was cut back by 5 bases and J by 4 bases. The CDR3 has 15 amino acids. CDR3 in DNA: TGTGCCAGCAGCCCTGATGGACAGGCCCTCTATGGCTACACCTTC. It encodes CASSPDGQALYGYTF.

V usage is TRBV25-1 and J usage is TRBJ1-1; TRBD1 matches at 8 bases. This CDR3 is built from 14 residues. Trimming cost V 3 bases and J 3 bases; bases outside gene matches: 3. The germline CDR1 and CDR2 sequences are MGHDK and SYGVNS. The CDR3 sequence: CASSDQDRDTEAFF. As DNA, the CDR3 is TGTGCCAGCAGTGACCAGGACAGGGACACTGAAGCTTTCTTT.

In nucleotides, the CDR3 is TGTGCCACCAGCAGAGAAAGGCGGGGGGGATACAATGAGCAGTTCTTC. It is translated as CATSRERRGGYNEQFF. The chain uses TRBV15 and TRBJ2-1; 9 bases agree with TRBD2. Germline values: CDR1 LNHNV, CDR2 YYDKDF (reference sequence). Trimming cost V 0 bases and J 4 bases; bases outside gene matches: 4. This CDR3 is built from 16 residues.

This clone was observed once. J is TRBJ1-1 and V is TRBV6-9, with D hard to call. CDR3 length: 12 amino acids. Germline V gene sequence: CDR1 MNHGY, CDR2 SVAAGI. The V gene lost 3 bases and the J gene lost 3 bases, with 5 bases spanning the gap. As DNA, the CDR3 is TGTGCCAGCAGTTACCGGGACACTGAAGCTTTCTTT. Translation gives CASSYRDTEAFF.

The genes are TRBV6-6 and TRBJ2-4, with D perhaps given as TRBD1 or TRBD2 (6 bases each). The CDR3 is 15 residues long. The ends were cut back, 0 bases at V and 1 base at J, with 7 bases in the middle. Germline V CDR1 and CDR2: MNHNY, SVGAGI (reference sequence). The CDR3 protein is CASSYSGGAKNIQYF. The CDR3, as DNA: TGTGCCAGCAGTTACTCGGGGGGCGCCAAAAACATTCAGTACTTC.

V and J are TRBV5-5 and TRBJ2-5, with 7 bases identical to TRBD2. Germline V CDR1 and CDR2: SGHKS, YYEKEE (reference sequence). Trimming at V came to 2 bases and at J to 2 bases, leaving 9 bases not matched to a gene. The CDR3 contains 16 residues. This chain's CDR3 is CASSLQAGQYQETQYF. The CDR3 coding sequence is TGTGCCAGCAGCTTACAAGCGGGGCAATATCAAGAGACCCAGTACTTC.

The gene calls are TRBV5-1 and TRBJ2-3; D might be TRBD1 or TRBD2, each matching 6 bases. V shed 3 bases and J shed 5 bases, with 13 bases lying between them. Looked up from germline, CDR1 is SGHRS and CDR2 is YFSETQ. The CDR3 covers 14 residues. CDR3: CASSSSGAGDTQYF. CDR3 DNA sequence: TGCGCCAGCAGCTCCTCGGGGGCGGGAGATACGCAGTATTTT. The variable domain in full, with the rest retrieved from reference TRBV5-1 and TRBJ2-3, is KAGVTQTPRYLIKTRGQQVTLSCSPISGHRSVSWYQQTPGQGLQFLFEYFSETQRNKGNFPGRFSGRQFSNSRSEMNVSTLELGDSALYLCASSSSGAGDTQYFGPGTRLTVL.

V and J are TRBV5-6 and TRBJ1-6; possibly TRBD1 for D (5 bases). The germline V and J ends were trimmed by 1 base and 9 bases, with 23 bases remaining between them. The CDR3 contains 18 residues. The germline V gene has CDR1 SGHDT and CDR2 YYEEEE. CDR3 DNA: TGTGCCAGCAGCTTGTATCGGGTAGTGGCCAGGGCCGCTTCACCCCTCCACTTT. As protein: CASSLYRVVARAASPLHF.

This chain links TRBV12-5 with TRBJ1-1, with 7 bases fitting TRBD1. V lost 2 bases, J lost 4 bases, and 1 base stayed unmatched. This CDR3 has 13 amino acids. Germline CDR1 and CDR2: LGHNT and FRNRAP. CDR3 bases: TGTGCTAGTGGTTTGTCAGGGGGCACTGAAGCTTTCTTT. It translates to CASGLSGGTEAFF.

The genes are TRBV7-9 and TRBJ2-7, with 8 bases that match TRBD1. V lost 5 bases and J lost 5; bases outside the gene matches: 8. In germline, CDR1 is SEHNR, CDR2 FQNEAQ (reference sequence). This CDR3 comprises 14 residues. The CDR3 coding sequence is TGTGCCAGCAGCCTCGACCGGACAGGGCACGAGCAGTACTTC. It translates to CASSLDRTGHEQYF.

This chain connects TRBV7-2 to TRBJ2-3; 7 positions match TRBD1. V gave up 3 bases and J gave up 4 bases; unmatched junction bases: 7. Germline CDR1 reads SGHTA; CDR2 reads FQGNSA. The CDR3 consists of 15 residues. The CDR3 region has the DNA TGTGCCAGCAGCTTCAGACAGGGAGCATCAGATACGCAGTATTTT. Translating gives CASSFRQGASDTQYF.

The chain recombines TRBV6-6 with TRBJ2-7; 9 bases align to TRBD2. Trimming at V came to 5 bases and at J to 4 bases, leaving 6 bases not matched to a gene. Germline V gives CDR1 MNHNY, CDR2 SVGAGI (reference sequence). The CDR3 totals 14 residues. The CDR3 DNA is TGTGCCAGCAGTACCCCGGCGGGGGGGTACGAGCAGTACTTC. Amino acid sequence: CASSTPAGGYEQYF.

V gene TRBV7-2 combines with J gene TRBJ1-4; TRBD1 aligns across 8 bases. CDR1 and CDR2 from the germline V gene are SGHTA and FQGNSA. This CDR3 has 14 residues. The V gene end was trimmed by 3 bases and the J gene end by 4 bases; junction bases not matched to a gene: 1. CDR3 amino acids: CASSFDRGNEKLFF. In nucleotides, the CDR3 is TGTGCCAGCAGCTTCGACAGGGGTAATGAAAAACTGTTTTTT.

This chain connects TRBV29-1 to TRBJ2-3, with 10 bases lining up with TRBD2. With V trimmed by 3 bases and J by 1 base, 4 bases remained unmatched. CDR3 length: 15 amino acids. CDR1 SQVTM and CDR2 ANQGSEA come from the germline V gene. Here the CDR3 reads CSVDPSGGGTDTQYF. In DNA, the CDR3 is TGCAGCGTTGACCCTAGCGGGGGCGGCACAGATACGCAGTATTTT.

The CDR3, as DNA: TGTGCCAGCAGTTACTCGGGGACAGGGGTTTCGGAGCAGTACTTC. Its translation is CASSYSGTGVSEQYF. The rearrangement links TRBV6-5 to TRBJ2-7; 10 positions agree with TRBD1. V lost 0 bases and J lost 7; bases outside the gene matches: 6. Germline lookup yields CDR1 MNHEY and CDR2 SVGAGI. The CDR3 totals 15 residues.

The chain joins TRBV11-2 to TRBJ1-2; no definite D call. The germline V and J ends were trimmed by 4 bases and 2 bases, with 17 bases remaining between them. This CDR3 region has 16 residues. Germline assignment: CDR1 SGHAT and CDR2 FQNNGV. The CDR3 reads CASSSTTRAENYGYTF. Here the CDR3 DNA reads TGTGCCAGCAGCTCTACCACCCGGGCAGAAAACTATGGCTACACCTTC.

The count of this clone is one. V is TRBV6-6 and J is TRBJ1-6; D gene ambiguous. The CDR3 extends over 16 amino acids. V was shortened by 3 bases and J by 0 bases, with 9 bases between the two germline ends. Germline V gives CDR1 MNHNY, CDR2 SVGAGI (reference sequence). CDR3 nucleotides: TGTGCCAGCAGTTATGAGGGAAGCTCCTATAATTCACCCCTCCACTTT. Translated, it gives CASSYEGSSYNSPLHF.

This sequence joins TRBV6-5 and TRBJ1-6; D remains ambiguous. Germline V CDR1 and CDR2: MNHEY, SVGAGI. The CDR3 is 15 amino acids. Between the trimmed V and J ends, which lost 0 bases and 10 bases, there was a span of 13 bases. The CDR3 here is CASSYSAGKESPLHF. The CDR3 DNA is TGTGCCAGCAGTTACTCGGCAGGAAAGGAATCACCCCTCCACTTT.

In its sample, this clone was seen a few times. The chain combines TRBV5-1 with TRBJ2-1, with 10 bases lining up with TRBD2. CDR3 size: 17 residues. From germline, CDR1 is SGHRS and CDR2 YFSETQ. With V trimmed by 0 bases and J by 8 bases, 11 bases remained unmatched. The chain's CDR3 is CASSLASGGAKGHEQFF. The CDR3 nucleotides are TGCGCCAGCAGCTTGGCCAGCGGGGGGGCAAAAGGCCATGAGCAGTTCTTC.

The genes are TRBV5-1 and TRBJ1-2; 9 bases fit TRBD1. V trimming: 4 bases; J trimming: 5 bases; junction bases outside the gene matches: 3. This CDR3 comprises 13 residues. CDR1 and CDR2 (germline): SGHRS, YFSETQ. The CDR3 loop is CASSQDRGYGYTF. CDR3 DNA: TGCGCCAGCAGCCAGGACAGGGGATATGGCTACACCTTC.

This chain joins TRBV27 and TRBJ1-2; D not certain. CDR1 and CDR2 (germline): MNHEY, SMNVEV (reference sequence). The CDR3 totals 13 residues. Trimming pared 6 bases from V and 2 bases from J, leaving 10 bases between. CDR3 residues: CASSPNGNYGYTF. CDR3 nucleotide sequence: TGTGCCAGCAGCCCTAACGGCAACTATGGCTACACCTTC.

This chain uses TRBV28 with TRBJ1-5; D remains ambiguous. The CDR3 is 11 residues long. V lost 6 bases, J lost 9 bases, and 9 bases lay in between. Germline CDR1 is MDHEN and CDR2 is SYDVKM. The CDR3, as DNA: TGTGCCAGCAGCCAACTGGGGCCCCAGCATTTT. It yields the protein CASSQLGPQHF.

The chain is built from TRBV4-3 and TRBJ1-3; tentative D call: TRBD1 (5 bases). The CDR3 has 15 residues. With 1 base removed from V and 3 bases from J, the gap between germline ends came to 10 bases. The germline V gene encodes CDR1 LGHNA and CDR2 YSLEER. The CDR3 spells CASSQGGAGGNTIYF. CDR3 in DNA: TGCGCCAGCAGCCAAGGGGGCGCGGGTGGAAACACCATATATTTT.